The rows below give T cell receptor beta chains drawn from one sample of a study of T cells in Graves' hyperthyroidism and ophthalmopathy. TCRdb used MiXCR to reprocess the multiplex PCR reads, holding one entry per CDR3 protein. The sample consists of about 740,000 distinct CDR3 sequences, about 14% of them appearing once. Source material: blood. Every receptor here comes from a woman between 18 and 29 years old with Graves' hyperthyroidism. The CDR3 runs from the conserved cysteine through the conserved F or W. Fields, in order: J gene, clone size, D gene, V gene, CDR3 DNA, CDR3 protein. D genes are given only for firm matches. Expanded clones are given a class, and other clones once, few, many or no size at all.

TRBJ2-3,NA,TRBD1,TRBV5-1,TGCGCCAGCAGCTCTGGGACAGGGGGTGGAGATACGCAGTATTTT,CASSSGTGGGDTQYF
TRBJ1-2,many,NA,TRBV28,TGTGCCAGCAGTACAGACTATGGCTACACCTTC,CASSTDYGYTF
TRBJ1-5,NA,NA,TRBV30,TGTGCCTGGAGTCCCTTTTTCGGGTGGAATCAGCCCCAGCATTTT,CAWSPFFGWNQPQHF
TRBJ2-2,NA,NA,TRBV4-1,TGCGCCAGCAGCCGCCGACAGGAGAACACCGGGGAGCTGTTTTTT,CASSRRQENTGELFF
TRBJ2-7,few,TRBD2,TRBV29-1,TGCAGCGTGGGGGACAGGGGGACTAGCGGGAGGGGAAAGCAGTACTTC,CSVGDRGTSGRGKQYF
TRBJ2-5,few,NA,TRBV7-6,TGTGCCAGCAGCTTAACTCTGAACAGCGGGGAGACCCAGTACTTC,CASSLTLNSGETQYF
TRBJ2-1,NA,NA,TRBV10-3,TGTGCCATCAGTGGAAGACCGGGATCCGGGGACTACAATGAGCAGTTCTTC,CAISGRPGSGDYNEQFF
TRBJ2-3,NA,TRBD1,TRBV19,TGTGCCAGTAGTATCCGACAGGGGAAATTCACAGATACGCAGTATTTT,CASSIRQGKFTDTQYF
TRBJ2-1,NA,NA,TRBV12-3/TRBV12-4,TGTGCCAGCAGTTTCAGTCCTACGGGGTACAATGAGCAGTTCTTC,CASSFSPTGYNEQFF
TRBJ2-7,NA,NA,TRBV7-9,TGTGCCAGCAGCGTAATCCTCGTAGGGGGCGAGCAGTACTTC,CASSVILVGGEQYF
TRBJ2-4,NA,NA,TRBV5-1,TGCGCCAGCAGCAACGGGCCTCAACGAAAGGGGAATTCTCACTGGGCCAAAAACATTCAGTACTTC,CASSNGPQRKGNSHWAKNIQYF
TRBJ1-1,few,TRBD1,TRBV10-2,TGCGCCAGCAGTGATCAGGGGGGGGTAACTGAAGCTTTCTTT,CASSDQGGVTEAFF
TRBJ2-1,many,NA,TRBV6-5,TGTGCCAGCAGTTACGACGTAGACTACTCCTACAATGAGCAGTTCTTC,CASSYDVDYSYNEQFF
TRBJ2-7,many,NA,TRBV30,TGTGCCTGGAGGACTAGCTCCTACGAGCAGTACTTC,CAWRTSSYEQYF
TRBJ2-2,many,NA,TRBV30,TGTGCCTGGACCTCCCAGCTGTCGGAACCGGGTGCGAACACCGGGGAGCTGTTTTTT,CAWTSQLSEPGANTGELFF
TRBJ1-1,many,TRBD1,TRBV3-1,TGTGCCAGCAGCCAAGCGAGGACAGGAAACACTGAAGCTTTCTTT,CASSQARTGNTEAFF
TRBJ2-1,few,TRBD2,TRBV24-1,TGTGCCACCAGTGATTTTAAGAGAGGGACTAGCGGGCCCAGCTCCTACAATGAGCAGTTCTTC,CATSDFKRGTSGPSSYNEQFF
TRBJ1-2,NA,TRBD1,TRBV19,TGTGCCAGTAGGCGGACAGGGTCTCTCTATGGCTACACCTTC,CASRRTGSLYGYTF
TRBJ2-3,many,NA,TRBV11-2,TGTGCCAGCAGCTTAGATAGAGGATTCACAGATACGCAGTATTTT,CASSLDRGFTDTQYF
TRBJ2-7,few,TRBD1,TRBV7-9,TGTGCCAGCAGCCCCGGACAGGGTCGATATGGCGAGCAGTACTTC,CASSPGQGRYGEQYF
TRBJ1-2,NA,NA,TRBV9,TGTGCCAGCAGCTCAAGAGGGGCCGGCTATGGCTACACCTTC,CASSSRGAGYGYTF
TRBJ1-5,many,TRBD1,TRBV28,TGTGCCAGCAGACAAACAGGGGGTAGCAATCAGCCCCAGCATTTT,CASRQTGGSNQPQHF
TRBJ2-1,few,TRBD2,TRBV12-3/TRBV12-4,TGTGCCAGCAGCCGAACGATTGGACTAGCGGACTACAATGAGCAGTTCTTC,CASSRTIGLADYNEQFF
TRBJ2-2,NA,TRBD1,TRBV25-1,TGTGCCAGCAGTGGCGGGGGACGAGGGACAGGGGAGACCGGGGAGCTGTTTTTT,CASSGGGRGTGETGELFF
TRBJ1-6,NA,NA,TRBV6-5,TGTGCCAGCAGTTCGGACAGTGCTTCACCCCTCCACTTT,CASSSDSASPLHF
TRBJ1-1,many,NA,TRBV5-6,TGTGCCAGCAGCTTGCAATGGTGGCAGGGGATGAACACTGAAGCTTTCTTT,CASSLQWWQGMNTEAFF
TRBJ2-7,NA,NA,TRBV7-2,TGTGCCAGCAGCTCCACAGGTGACGACGAGCAGTACTTC,CASSSTGDDEQYF
TRBJ2-5,few,TRBD1,TRBV7-3,TGTGCCAGCAGCTTAGGGACAGGGGCCTTACAAGAGACCCAGTACTTC,CASSLGTGALQETQYF
TRBJ1-2,NA,NA,TRBV19,TGTGCCAGTAGTATTGTGGGTAGGCAGAGGAACTTCTATGGCTACACCTTC,CASSIVGRQRNFYGYTF
TRBJ2-1,few,NA,TRBV4-1,TGCGCCAGCAGCTATCACAATGAGCAGTTCTTC,CASSYHNEQFF
TRBJ1-5,many,NA,TRBV2,TGTGCCAGCATGGGAGGAGATCAGCCCCAGCATTTT,CASMGGDQPQHF
TRBJ1-2,few,NA,TRBV7-8,TGTGCCAGCAGCTGGGACATCTCTAACTATGGCTACACCTTC,CASSWDISNYGYTF
TRBJ2-2,NA,NA,TRBV27,TGTGCCAGCAGTTTTCGTTTACTCGGAGGGGGGGGGAACACCGGGGAGCTGTTTTTT,CASSFRLLGGGGNTGELFF
TRBJ2-7,many,NA,TRBV6-5,TGTGCCAGCAGTTACTCTACAGCTTCCTACGAGCAGTACTTC,CASSYSTASYEQYF
TRBJ2-3,many,NA,TRBV12-5,TGTGCTAGTGGAGAAGGGATTTCCACAGATACGCAGTATTTT,CASGEGISTDTQYF
TRBJ1-1,NA,NA,TRBV9,TGTGCCAGCAGCCCACCCCTGGGACAACAGAACACTGAAGCTTTCTTT,CASSPPLGQQNTEAFF
TRBJ2-1,many,TRBD2,TRBV11-2,TGTGCCAGCAGCCCAAGGGTGGGAGGGGACAATGAGCAGTTCTTC,CASSPRVGGDNEQFF
TRBJ2-1,many,NA,TRBV20-1,TGCAGTGCTCTAGCACTGAGCTCCTACAATGAGCAGTTCTTC,CSALALSSYNEQFF